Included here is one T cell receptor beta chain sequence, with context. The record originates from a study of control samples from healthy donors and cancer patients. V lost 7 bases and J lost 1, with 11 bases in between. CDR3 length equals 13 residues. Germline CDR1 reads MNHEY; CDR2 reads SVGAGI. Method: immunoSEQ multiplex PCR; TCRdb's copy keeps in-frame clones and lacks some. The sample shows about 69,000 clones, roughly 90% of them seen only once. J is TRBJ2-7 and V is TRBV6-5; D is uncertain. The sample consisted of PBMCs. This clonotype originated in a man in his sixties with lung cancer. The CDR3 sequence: CASKAASSYEQYV. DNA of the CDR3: TGTGCCAGCAAGGCAGCCTCTTCCTACGAGCAGTACGTC.